This T cell receptor beta chain stems from a study of T cell responses to AZD1222 COVID-19 vaccine (dated by TCRdb to about 2021). Study-wide context: TCR sequencing was performed for fewer than 250 trial participants, of whom about 200 were given two doses of AZD1222 and approximately 25 were given two doses of MenACWY control vaccine. Trial participants were enrolled by age into subgroups of 18-55, 56-69 and 70-plus years, and around 140, 26 and 57 TCR-sequenced participants, respectively, were included in these subgroups. What the work shows at the level of the full study, not this receptor alone: The whole spike protein was spanned by vaccine-associated CD4 TCRs, and dominant responses were seen in regions 160-218 and 743-854. Conclusions about previously exposed vaccinees were limited because only six AZD1222 recipients were SARS-CoV-2 seropositive at baseline. Reportedly, close to half of the unique spike-specific TCRs recognized epitopes lying outside the regions that are mutated in the B.1.351 and B.1.1.7 variants. Because no day 14 peak-response samples were available, the repertoires could be characterized only after the peak T cell response. The 56-69-year group was small, and its depth increase did not reach significance, likely because of low power. After two AZD1222 doses, spike-specific TCR breadth and depth were significantly higher than at day 0 and than in MenACWY recipients. Participants were mostly white British and included more females than males, and it was suggested by the authors that clonal diversity may have been underestimated.

What this sample's time point label stands for: about 28 days (+/-7) after the second vaccine dose. AZD1222 recipients whose second dose came at about 4 weeks and those whose second dose came at about 12 weeks were combined into one group, since spike-specific TCR depth and breadth did not differ between the two schedules. Vaccinee samples came from UK trials COV001 and COV002, including a single-blind randomized controlled phase 2/3 trial of AZD1222 (ChAdOx1 nCoV-19) in healthy adults. For TCRbeta chain sequencing, PBMC samples were collected from trial participants at day 0 and at day 28 after the second dose. The CDR3 regions of human TCRbeta chains were analyzed by immunosequencing. In the source study's methods: TCRs in the repertoires were compared against a reference library of SARS-CoV-2-specific TCRs that had been generated with the MIRA antigen-specificity platform. Breadth was defined as the fraction of unique TCRs that were SARS-CoV-2-associated, and depth was defined as the fraction of total T cells that were SARS-CoV-2-associated. Each spike-specific TCR was assigned to its reactive spike region and to a CD4 or CD8 class using the MIRA data. Log10-transformed breadth and depth values were compared by one-way ANOVA with Sidak's multiple comparisons tests. TCRdb holds this immuneACCESS table with in-frame rearrangements only. Some clones are missing; in checked studies, unresolved V genes explain under half, and the rest has no known cause. The DNA was the basis for D and trimming; V, J and clone size are from that table. The table for this sample lists roughly 100,000 clones; nearly 90% of them were counted only once. About 40% of the sample belongs to the ten largest clones.

The sample holds one count of this clone. There is no known antigen for this receptor. No much larger clone exists at a distance of one base, and base qualities are not known. The CDR3 spans 14 residues, from the cysteine through the phenylalanine. Kept here is only the CDR3 DNA, which spans 42 bases and is read in frame from base 1. CDR1 and CDR2, looked up from the germline V gene, are SGDLS and YYNGEE. V and J lose 1 base and 4 bases, and a span of 6 bases separates them. The clonotype comes from an adult who received the AZD1222 COVID-19 vaccine. The sample here was peripheral blood, taken 28 days after the second AZD1222 dose. The rearrangement joined TRBV9 to TRBJ1-6; D gene: possibly TRBD1, on 5 matching bases. The nucleotide sequence reads as follows: TGTGCCAGCAGCGTAACAGGTTATAATTCACCCCTCCACTTT. It codes for CASSVTGYNSPLHF.